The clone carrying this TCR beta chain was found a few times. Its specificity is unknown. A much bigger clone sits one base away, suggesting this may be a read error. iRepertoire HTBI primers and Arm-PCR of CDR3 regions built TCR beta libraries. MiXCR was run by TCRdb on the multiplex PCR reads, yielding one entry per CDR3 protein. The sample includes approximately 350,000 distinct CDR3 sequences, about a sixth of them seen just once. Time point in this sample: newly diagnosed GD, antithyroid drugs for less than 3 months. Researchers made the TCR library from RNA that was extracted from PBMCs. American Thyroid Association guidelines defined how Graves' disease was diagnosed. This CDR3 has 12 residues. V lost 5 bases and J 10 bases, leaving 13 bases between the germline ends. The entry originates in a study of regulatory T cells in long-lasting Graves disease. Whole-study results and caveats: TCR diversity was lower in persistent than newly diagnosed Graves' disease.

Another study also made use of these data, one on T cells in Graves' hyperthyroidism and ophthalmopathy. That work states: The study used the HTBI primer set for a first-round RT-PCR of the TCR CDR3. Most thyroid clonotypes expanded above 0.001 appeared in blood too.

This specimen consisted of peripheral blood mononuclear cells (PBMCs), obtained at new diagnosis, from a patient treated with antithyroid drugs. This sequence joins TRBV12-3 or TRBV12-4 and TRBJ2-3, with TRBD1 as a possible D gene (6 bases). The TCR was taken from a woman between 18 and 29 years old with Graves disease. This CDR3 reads CASSPGAGAQYF. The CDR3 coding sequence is TGTGCCAGCAGTCCAGGGGCAGGTGCGCAGTATTTT.